Listed here are 6 T cell receptor beta chains from one sample, sequenced in a study of T-cell memory formation after mild COVID-19. In TCRdb, the 5' RACE reads were re-called with MiXCR into one record per CDR3 protein. The data hold hundreds of thousands of distinct CDR3 sequences, with about a sixth observed a single time. Specimen: PBMCs or a T cell subset sorted from them (not recorded which). The receptor source for this set is an adult woman who had mild COVID-19 (a few samples of this study predate the infection). Cell type and time point are not known.

The V and J genes are TRBV7-8 and TRBJ2-6; D gene ambiguous. CDR1 SGHVS and CDR2 FQNEAQ come from the germline V gene. This CDR3 is built from 15 residues. The ends were cut back, 6 bases at V and 0 bases at J, with 9 bases in the middle. The CDR3 sequence: CASRGFNSGANVLTF. The CDR3, as DNA: TGTGCCAGCAGGGGATTTAACTCTGGGGCCAACGTCCTGACTTTC.

This clonotype was observed a single time. The V and J genes are TRBV20-1 and TRBJ2-7; perhaps TRBD2 as D (6 bases). Looked up from germline, CDR1 is DFQATT and CDR2 is SNEGSKA (reference sequence). With 5 bases removed from V and 2 bases from J, the gap between germline ends came to 16 bases. This CDR3 has 14 amino acids. CDR3 sequence: CSAPPEGRAYEQYF. The CDR3 DNA reads as TGCAGTGCTCCTCCGGAGGGCAGAGCCTACGAGCAGTACTTC.

Only one count was recorded for this clonotype. The chain employs TRBV20-1 and TRBJ2-3; D may be TRBD2 (6 bases). Germline-derived CDR1 and CDR2 are DFQATT and SNEGSKA (reference sequence). CDR3 length: 15 amino acids. Trimming cost V 0 bases and J 0 bases, with 10 bases left between them. In DNA, the CDR3 is TGCAGTGCTAGAGAGGGAGGCTTTAGCACAGATACGCAGTATTTT. Translated, it gives CSAREGGFSTDTQYF.

The V and J genes are TRBV7-9 and TRBJ1-1; tentative D call: TRBD1 (6 bases). The germline V gene has CDR1 SEHNR and CDR2 FQNEAQ (reference sequence). This CDR3 has 14 amino acids. V was clipped by 5 bases and J by 4 bases, with 14 bases between them. The CDR3, as DNA: TGTGCCAGCAGCAACAGGGATGGGGGCACTGAAGCTTTCTTT. This translates into CASSNRDGGTEAFF.

This chain joins TRBV11-1 and TRBJ2-1; D assignment may be TRBD1 or TRBD2 (5 bases each). Per germline, CDR1 SGHAT and CDR2 FQDESV (reference sequence). The CDR3 has 15 amino acids. Deletions cut 3 bases from V and 8 bases from J, with 17 bases between. In DNA form, the CDR3 reads TGTGCCAGCAGCTTCTCCATGCAGGGAGACCATGAGCAGTTCTTC. It is translated as CASSFSMQGDHEQFF.

V gene TRBV9 combines with J gene TRBJ2-5; a possible D gene is TRBD1 (5 bases). V dropped 4 bases and J dropped 4 bases, with 17 bases sitting between them. The CDR3 is 15 residues long. The germline V gene encodes CDR1 SGDLS and CDR2 YYNGEE. CDR3 coding DNA: TGTGCCAGCAGCCAAAATGTGGGGCCAAGAGAGACCCAGTACTTC. The encoded protein is CASSQNVGPRETQYF.